The next 11 T cell receptor beta chains were all read from a single sample in a study of blood T cell repertoires in COVID-19. Only in-frame clones appear in the TCRdb table, and some are missing; sequencing was by immunoSEQ multiplex PCR. The table records about 130,000 clones, about 80% of them present only once. Sequencing was carried out using peripheral blood. Receptors were obtained from a human donor in a cohort sampled during active COVID-19.

This chain connects TRBV28 to TRBJ2-5, with a weak D call TRBD2 (7 bases). CDR3 length: 16 amino acids. Germline V gene lookup returns CDR1 MDHEN and CDR2 SYDVKM. Trimming removed 3 bases at V and 5 bases at J, with 19 bases between. The CDR3 spells CASSFIGGADLETQYF. Here the CDR3 DNA reads TGTGCCAGCAGTTTTATTGGGGGGGCCGACCTTGAGACCCAGTACTTC.

The chain joins TRBV9 to TRBJ1-5; D may be TRBD1 (5 bases). The CDR3 has 13 residues. Trimming stripped 4 bases from V and 6 bases from J, with 11 bases between. Per the germline V gene, CDR1 is SGDLS and CDR2 is YYNGEE. This CDR3 is CASSIRDRQPQHF. In nucleotides, the CDR3 is TGTGCCAGCAGCATCAGGGATCGTCAGCCCCAGCATTTT.

This clone showed up many times. This chain connects TRBV11-2 to TRBJ2-2, with TRBD2 matching 7 bases. J lost 6 bases, V lost 4 bases, and 11 bases had no gene match. Germline V CDR1 and CDR2: SGHAT, FQNNGV. The CDR3 contains 16 residues. The CDR3 loop is CASSSKYGLGPGELFF. CDR3 in DNA: TGTGCCAGCAGCTCGAAGTACGGACTAGGACCCGGGGAGCTGTTTTTT.

This clone was seen just once. V usage is TRBV5-1 and J usage is TRBJ2-7, with 12 positions matching TRBD1. Germline V gives CDR1 SGHRS, CDR2 YFSETQ. Germline trimming cut 4 bases from V and 3 bases from J; bases unmatched to any gene: 5. CDR3 length: 15 residues. DNA of the CDR3: TGCGCCAGCAGCGAGGGGACAGGGGGCCACTACGAGCAGTACTTC. Amino acids: CASSEGTGGHYEQYF.

The V and J genes are TRBV9 and TRBJ1-3; no firm D call. With 4 bases removed from V and 1 base from J, the gap between germline ends came to 12 bases. This CDR3 has 15 residues. Germline assignment: CDR1 SGDLS and CDR2 YYNGEE. The CDR3 sequence is CASSRTGLSGNTIYF. CDR3 coding DNA: TGTGCCAGCAGCCGGACCGGACTGTCTGGAAACACCATATATTTT.

In DNA, the CDR3 is TGTGCCAGCAGCGTAGGTGGCAGGGGCTCTGGAAACACCATATATTTT. It specifies CASSVGGRGSGNTIYF. The V gene is TRBV9, the J gene TRBJ1-3; perhaps TRBD1 as D (6 bases). This CDR3 is 16 amino acids long. Germline CDR1 is SGDLS and CDR2 is YYNGEE. V dropped 0 bases and J dropped 0 bases, with 10 bases sitting between them.

This chain connects TRBV2 to TRBJ1-1, with D unresolved. Germline V gives CDR1 SNHLY, CDR2 FYNNEI. Trimming pared 4 bases from V and 7 bases from J, leaving 7 bases between. The CDR3 runs to 11 residues. CDR3 in amino acids: CASSVSLEAFF. The CDR3 DNA reads as TGTGCCAGCAGTGTTTCCCTTGAAGCTTTCTTT.

V gene TRBV29-1 combines with J gene TRBJ1-2, with TRBD1 identical over 9 bases. Trimming at V came to 4 bases and at J to 8 bases, leaving 8 bases not matched to a gene. The CDR3 covers 13 residues. In germline, CDR1 is SQVTM, CDR2 ANQGSEA. CDR3 residues: CSVVQGANGGYTF. In DNA, the CDR3 is TGCAGCGTTGTACAGGGGGCAAACGGGGGCTACACCTTC. The full variable domain, its missing parts supplied by reference TRBV29-1 and TRBJ1-2, is SAVISQKPSRDICQRGTSLTIQCQVDSQVTMMFWYRQQPGQSLTLIATANQGSEATYESGFVIDKFPISRPNLTFSTLTVSNMSPEDSSIYLCSVVQGANGGYTFGSGTRLTVV.

The V call is TRBV6-6, the J call TRBJ2-7, with D possibly matching TRBD2 (5 bases). Germline CDR1 is MNHNY and CDR2 is SVGAGI (reference sequence). This CDR3 has 13 residues. V was cut by 0 bases and J by 6 bases, with 9 bases left in between. The CDR3 protein is CASSYSIRGEQYF. CDR3 bases: TGTGCCAGCAGTTACTCGATACGGGGCGAGCAGTACTTC.

This chain connects TRBV4-2 to TRBJ1-5; D is possibly TRBD1 (6 bases). The CDR3 loop spans 15 amino acids. Trimming cost V 4 bases and J 5 bases, with 15 bases left between them. The germline CDR1 and CDR2 sequences are LGHNA and YNFKEQ. Here the CDR3 DNA reads TGTGCCAGCAGCCTTGAAGGGGGGGCGCATCAGCCCCAGCATTTT. Translating it yields CASSLEGGAHQPQHF.

This chain connects TRBV27 to TRBJ1-2; no clear D. The CDR3 covers 14 residues. Germline V gene data show CDR1 as MNHEY and CDR2 as SMNVEV (reference sequence). Trimming pared 0 bases from V and 3 bases from J, leaving 8 bases between. CDR3: CASSLSNSHYGYTF. CDR3 DNA: TGTGCCAGCAGTTTATCGAACAGTCACTATGGCTACACCTTC.